The source of this T cell receptor (beta chain) is a study of CD8 T cells in ankylosing spondylitis. TCRdb used MiXCR to reprocess the 5' RACE reads, holding one entry per CDR3 protein. The table has fewer than 250,000 distinct CDR3 sequences, roughly 25% seen once. This clonotype was observed many times. The CDR3 contains 17 residues. Germline V gives CDR1 DFQATT, CDR2 SNEGSKA (reference sequence). Trimming at V came to 0 bases and at J to 4 bases, leaving 7 bases not matched to a gene. Source material: blood, either unsorted or a sorted T cell fraction (not recorded which). The sequence came from a male donor with ankylosing spondylitis or in good health (not recorded which). This sequence joins TRBV20-1 and TRBJ2-1; 12 positions agree with TRBD2. Here the CDR3 reads CSARDRGLAGGYNEQFF. DNA of the CDR3: TGCAGTGCTAGAGATCGGGGGCTAGCGGGAGGGTACAATGAGCAGTTCTTC.